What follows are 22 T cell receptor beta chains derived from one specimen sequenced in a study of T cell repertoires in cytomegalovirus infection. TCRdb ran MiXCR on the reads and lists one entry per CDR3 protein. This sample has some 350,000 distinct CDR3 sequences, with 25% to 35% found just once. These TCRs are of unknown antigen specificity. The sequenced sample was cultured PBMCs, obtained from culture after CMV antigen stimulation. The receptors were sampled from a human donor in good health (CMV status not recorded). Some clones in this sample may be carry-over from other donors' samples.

The CDR3 bases are TGTGCCAGTACCCCGGGCAGGGGAGGCACTGAAGCTTTCTTT. It translates to CASTPGRGGTEAFF. V gene TRBV19 combines with J gene TRBJ1-1; possible D gene TRBD1, 6 bases. There are 14 residues in the CDR3. V was pared by 7 bases and J by 4 bases, with 16 bases between. The germline V gene has CDR1 LNHDA and CDR2 SQIVND (reference sequence).

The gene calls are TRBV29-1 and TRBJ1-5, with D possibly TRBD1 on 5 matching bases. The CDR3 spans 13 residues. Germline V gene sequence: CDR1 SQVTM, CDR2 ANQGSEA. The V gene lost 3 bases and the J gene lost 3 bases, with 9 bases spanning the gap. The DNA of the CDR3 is TGCAGCGTTGAGGGGGAGAACAATCAGCCCCAGCATTTT. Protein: CSVEGENNQPQHF.

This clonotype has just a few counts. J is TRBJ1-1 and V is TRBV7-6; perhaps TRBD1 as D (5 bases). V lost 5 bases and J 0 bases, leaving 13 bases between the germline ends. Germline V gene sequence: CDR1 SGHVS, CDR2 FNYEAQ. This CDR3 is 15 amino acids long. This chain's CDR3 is CASSLRRGVNTEAFF. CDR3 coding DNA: TGTGCCAGCAGCCTAAGACGGGGGGTGAACACTGAAGCTTTCTTT. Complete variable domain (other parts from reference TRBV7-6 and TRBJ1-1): GAGVSQSPRYKVTKRGQDVALRCDPISGHVSLYWYRQALGQGPEFLTYFNYEAQQDKSGLPNDRFSAERPEGSISTLTIQRTEQRDSAMYRCASSLRRGVNTEAFFGQGTRLTVV.

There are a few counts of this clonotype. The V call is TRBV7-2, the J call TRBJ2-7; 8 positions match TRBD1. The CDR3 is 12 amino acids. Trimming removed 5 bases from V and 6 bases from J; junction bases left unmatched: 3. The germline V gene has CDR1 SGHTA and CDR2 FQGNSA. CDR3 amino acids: CASSEQGVEQYF. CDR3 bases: TGTGCCAGCAGCGAACAGGGGGTCGAGCAGTACTTC.

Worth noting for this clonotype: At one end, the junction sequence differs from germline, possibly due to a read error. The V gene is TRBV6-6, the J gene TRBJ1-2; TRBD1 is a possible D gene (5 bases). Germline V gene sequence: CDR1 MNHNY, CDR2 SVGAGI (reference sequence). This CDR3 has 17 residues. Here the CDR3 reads CASSYSPRAGVGEGYNF. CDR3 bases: TGTGCCAGCAGTTACTCCCCGAGAGCGGGGGTTGGGGAAGGCTACAACTTC.

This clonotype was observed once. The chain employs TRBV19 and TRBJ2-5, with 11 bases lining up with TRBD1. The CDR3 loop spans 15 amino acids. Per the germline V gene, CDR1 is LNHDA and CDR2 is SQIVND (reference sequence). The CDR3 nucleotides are TGTGCTCGCCCGGACAGGGGGCGAGGTATAGAGACCCAGTACTTC. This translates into CARPDRGRGIETQYF.

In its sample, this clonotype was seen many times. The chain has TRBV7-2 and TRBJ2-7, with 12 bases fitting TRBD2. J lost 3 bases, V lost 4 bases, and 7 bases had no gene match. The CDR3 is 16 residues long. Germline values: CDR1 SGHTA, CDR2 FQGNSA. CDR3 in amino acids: CASSSVLAGGSYEQYF. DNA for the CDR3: TGTGCCAGCAGCTCCGTTCTAGCGGGGGGGAGCTACGAGCAGTACTTC. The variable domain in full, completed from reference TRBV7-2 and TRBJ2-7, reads GAGVSQSPSNKVTEKGKDVELRCDPISGHTALYWYRQSLGQGLEFLIYFQGNSAPDKSGLPSDRFSAERTGGSVSTLTIQRTQQEDSAVYLCASSSVLAGGSYEQYFGPGTRLTVT.

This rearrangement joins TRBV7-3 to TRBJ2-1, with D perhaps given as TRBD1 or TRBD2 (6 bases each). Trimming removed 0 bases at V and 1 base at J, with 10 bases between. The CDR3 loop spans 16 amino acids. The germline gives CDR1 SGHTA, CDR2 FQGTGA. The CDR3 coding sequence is TGTGCCAGCAGCTTAACGGGGGGCGGGTCCTACAATGAGCAGTTCTTC. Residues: CASSLTGGGSYNEQFF.

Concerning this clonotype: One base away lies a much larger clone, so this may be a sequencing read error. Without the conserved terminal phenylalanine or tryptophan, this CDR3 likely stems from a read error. The CDR3 coding sequence is TGTGCCAGCAGTCGGGACAGAAGCAATCAGCCCCAGCATATT. It specifies CASSRDRSNQPQHI. V gene TRBV7-8 combines with J gene TRBJ1-5; 7 bases match TRBD1. J gave up 1 base and V 6 bases, and 3 bases lay outside the gene matches. The CDR3 contains 14 residues. Germline CDR1 is SGHVS and CDR2 is FQNEAQ.

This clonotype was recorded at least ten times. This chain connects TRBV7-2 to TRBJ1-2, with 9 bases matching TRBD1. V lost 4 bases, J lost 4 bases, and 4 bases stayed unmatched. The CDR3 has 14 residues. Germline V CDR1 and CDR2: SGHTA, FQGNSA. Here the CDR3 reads CASSSGDRVYGYTF. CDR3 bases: TGTGCCAGCAGCTCTGGGGACAGGGTCTATGGCTACACCTTC.

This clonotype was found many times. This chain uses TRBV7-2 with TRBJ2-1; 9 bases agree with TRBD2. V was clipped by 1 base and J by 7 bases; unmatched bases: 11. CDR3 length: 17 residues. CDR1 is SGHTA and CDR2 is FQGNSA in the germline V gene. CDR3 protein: CASSLGAGGRRLNEQFF. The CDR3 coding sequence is TGTGCCAGCAGCTTAGGGGCGGGGGGGCGGAGGTTGAATGAGCAGTTCTTC.

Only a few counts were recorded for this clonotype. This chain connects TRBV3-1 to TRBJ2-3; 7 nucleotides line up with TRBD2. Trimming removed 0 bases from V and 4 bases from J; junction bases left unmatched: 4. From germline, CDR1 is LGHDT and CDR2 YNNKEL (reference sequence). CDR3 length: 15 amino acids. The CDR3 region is CASSQEWAGADTQYF. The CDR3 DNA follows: TGTGCCAGCAGCCAAGAATGGGCGGGGGCAGATACGCAGTATTTT.

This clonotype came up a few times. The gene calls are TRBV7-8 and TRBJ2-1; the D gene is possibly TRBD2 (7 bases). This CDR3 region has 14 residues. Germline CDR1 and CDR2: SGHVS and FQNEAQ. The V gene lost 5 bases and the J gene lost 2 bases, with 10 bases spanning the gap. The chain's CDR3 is CASSGGGAYNEQFF. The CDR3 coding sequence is TGTGCCAGCAGCGGAGGGGGGGCCTACAATGAGCAGTTCTTC.

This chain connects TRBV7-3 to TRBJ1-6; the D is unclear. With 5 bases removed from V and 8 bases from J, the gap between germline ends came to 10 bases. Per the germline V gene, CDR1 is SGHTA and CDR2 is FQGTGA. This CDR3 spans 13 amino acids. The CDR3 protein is CASSLEIDSPLHF. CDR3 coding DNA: TGTGCCAGCAGCCTCGAAATTGATTCACCCCTCCACTTT.

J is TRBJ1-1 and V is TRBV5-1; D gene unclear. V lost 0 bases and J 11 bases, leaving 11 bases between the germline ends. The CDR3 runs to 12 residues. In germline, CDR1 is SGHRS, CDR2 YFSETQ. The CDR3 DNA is TGCGCCAGCAGCTTGGACGGACGAGGGGCTTTCTTT. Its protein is CASSLDGRGAFF.

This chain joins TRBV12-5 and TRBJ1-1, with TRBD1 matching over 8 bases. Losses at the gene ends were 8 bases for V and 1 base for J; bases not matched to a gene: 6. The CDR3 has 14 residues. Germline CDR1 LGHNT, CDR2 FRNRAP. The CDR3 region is CASKQGGANTEAFF. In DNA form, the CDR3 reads TGTGCTAGTAAACAGGGGGGTGCGAACACTGAAGCTTTCTTT.

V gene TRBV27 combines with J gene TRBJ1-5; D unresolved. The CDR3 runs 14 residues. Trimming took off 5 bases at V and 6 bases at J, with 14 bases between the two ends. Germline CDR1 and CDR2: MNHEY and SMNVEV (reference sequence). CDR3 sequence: CASSLGYHGQPQHF. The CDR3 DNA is TGTGCCAGCAGTCTCGGATATCACGGTCAGCCCCAGCATTTT.

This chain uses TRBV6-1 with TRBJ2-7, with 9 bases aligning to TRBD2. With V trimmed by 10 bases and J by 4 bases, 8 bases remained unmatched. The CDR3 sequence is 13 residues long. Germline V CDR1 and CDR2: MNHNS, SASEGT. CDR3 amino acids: CATNSGGIYEQYF. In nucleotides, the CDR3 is TGTGCCACAAATAGCGGGGGCATTTACGAGCAGTACTTC.

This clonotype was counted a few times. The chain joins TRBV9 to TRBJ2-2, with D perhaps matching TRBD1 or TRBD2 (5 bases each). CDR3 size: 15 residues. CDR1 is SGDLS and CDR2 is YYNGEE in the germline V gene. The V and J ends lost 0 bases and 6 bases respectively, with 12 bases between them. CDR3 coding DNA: TGTGCCAGCAGCGTAGTACCTGGGGACGCCGGGGAGCTGTTTTTT. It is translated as CASSVVPGDAGELFF.

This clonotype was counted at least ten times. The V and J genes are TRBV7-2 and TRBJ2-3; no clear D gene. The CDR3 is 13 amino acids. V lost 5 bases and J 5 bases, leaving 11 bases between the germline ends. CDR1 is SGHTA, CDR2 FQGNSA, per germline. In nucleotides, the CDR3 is TGTGCCAGCAGCCCCCGTTTGGGAGATACGCAGTATTTT. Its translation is CASSPRLGDTQYF.

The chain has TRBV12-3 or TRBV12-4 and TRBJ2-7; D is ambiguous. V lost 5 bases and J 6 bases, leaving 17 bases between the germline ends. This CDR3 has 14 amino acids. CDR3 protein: CASSPALVSAEQYF. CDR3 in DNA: TGTGCCAGCAGTCCCGCGCTAGTGAGCGCCGAGCAGTACTTC.

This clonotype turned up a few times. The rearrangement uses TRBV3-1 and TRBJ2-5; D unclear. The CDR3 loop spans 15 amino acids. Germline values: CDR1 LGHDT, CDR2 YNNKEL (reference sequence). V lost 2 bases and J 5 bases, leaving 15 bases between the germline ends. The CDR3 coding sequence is TGTGCCAGCAGCCAATGGAACAGCCCGAGGGAGACCCAGTACTTC. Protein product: CASSQWNSPRETQYF.